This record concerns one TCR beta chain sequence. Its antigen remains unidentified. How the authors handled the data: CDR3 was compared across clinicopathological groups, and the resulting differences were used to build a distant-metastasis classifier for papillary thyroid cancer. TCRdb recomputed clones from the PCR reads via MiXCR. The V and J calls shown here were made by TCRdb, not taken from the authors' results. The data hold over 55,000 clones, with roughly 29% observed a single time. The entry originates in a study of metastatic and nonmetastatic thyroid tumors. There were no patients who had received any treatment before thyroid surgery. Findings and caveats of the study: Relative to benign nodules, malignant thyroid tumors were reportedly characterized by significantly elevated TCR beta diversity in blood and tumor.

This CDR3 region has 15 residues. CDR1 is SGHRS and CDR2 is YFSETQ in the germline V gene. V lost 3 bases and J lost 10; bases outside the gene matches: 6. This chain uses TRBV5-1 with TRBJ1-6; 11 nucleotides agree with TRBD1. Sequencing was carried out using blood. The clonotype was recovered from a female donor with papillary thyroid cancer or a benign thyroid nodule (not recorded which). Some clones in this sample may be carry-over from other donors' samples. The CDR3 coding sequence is TGCGCCAGCAGCTCCGGACAGGGGGCTGGGTCACCCCTCCACTTT. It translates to CASSSGQGAGSPLHF.